These 14 T cell receptor beta chains originate from one sample sequenced in a study of blood T cell repertoires in COVID-19. Generated by immunoSEQ multiplex PCR, the TCRdb table keeps only in-frame clones and is missing some. The sample contains roughly 230,000 clones, approximately 82% of which appear only once. Sequenced: peripheral blood. The origin of the receptors is a man between 40 and 49 years old with active or convalescent COVID-19.

V usage is TRBV15 and J usage is TRBJ1-2; the D is unclear. The CDR3 sequence is 13 residues long. Germline values: CDR1 LNHNV, CDR2 YYDKDF (reference sequence). The ends were cut back, 3 bases at V and 4 bases at J, with 9 bases in the middle. The chain's CDR3 is CATSSRVSYGYTF. CDR3 bases: TGTGCCACCAGCAGTCGGGTTAGCTATGGCTACACCTTC.

This clone was seen more than once but under ten times. The rearrangement uses TRBV11-3 and TRBJ2-4, with 10 bases matching TRBD1. This CDR3 has 14 residues. CDR1 is SGHNT and CDR2 is YENEEA in the germline V gene. V lost 7 bases, J lost 8 bases, and 8 bases stayed unmatched. The CDR3 is CASTAGQGVDIQYF. The DNA of the CDR3 is TGTGCCAGCACCGCCGGACAGGGGGTAGACATTCAGTACTTC.

The genes are TRBV27 and TRBJ2-1; 9 bases fit TRBD1. Trimming removed 1 base from V and 2 bases from J; junction bases left unmatched: 6. Germline V gives CDR1 MNHEY, CDR2 SMNVEV (reference sequence). The CDR3 is made up of 17 amino acids. For the CDR3, the DNA is TGTGCCAGCAGTTTATACAGGGGGCTTAGCACCTACAATGAGCAGTTCTTC. It encodes CASSLYRGLSTYNEQFF.

Written as DNA, the CDR3 is TGTGCCAGCAGCACAGGGACGGGTGAAAAACTGTTTTTT. Translating gives CASSTGTGEKLFF. The V call is TRBV4-2, the J call TRBJ1-4, with D maybe TRBD1 (6 bases). CDR1 and CDR2 from the germline V gene are LGHNA and YNFKEQ. V lost 5 bases to trimming and J lost 7 bases, with 11 bases between them. The CDR3 length is 13 residues.

CDR3 DNA sequence: TGTGCCAGCAGGCCCCGGGACAGGGGTGGCTACACCTTC. This sequence encodes CASRPRDRGGYTF. The gene calls are TRBV27 and TRBJ1-2; 10 positions match TRBD1. The CDR3 extends over 13 amino acids. V shed 6 bases and J 7 bases; nucleotides not matched to a gene: 5. Germline CDR1 is MNHEY and CDR2 is SMNVEV (reference sequence).

This clone showed up just a few times. This CDR3 is also generated by other DNA sequences in the sample. The chain combines TRBV18 with TRBJ2-1, with 7 bases that match TRBD1. Germline CDR1 KGHSH, CDR2 LQKENI. After removal of 3 bases from V and 0 bases from J, the junction contained 2 bases not matched to a gene. This CDR3 is built from 15 residues. The CDR3 nucleotides read TGTGCCAGCTCACCCCCAGGGGGCTCCTACAATGAGCAGTTCTTC. As protein: CASSPPGGSYNEQFF.

The chain recombines TRBV14 with TRBJ2-7; no firm D call. The length of the CDR3 is 13 residues. The germline CDR1 and CDR2 sequences are SGHDN and FVKESK. The V gene lost 1 base and the J gene lost 1 base, with 5 bases spanning the gap. CDR3 residues: CASSQAVSYEQYF. CDR3 bases: TGTGCCAGCAGCCAAGCCGTGTCCTACGAGCAGTACTTC. The entire variable domain, with the rest obtained from reference TRBV14 and TRBJ2-7, is as follows: EAGVTQFPSHSVIEKGQTVTLRCDPISGHDNLYWYRRVMGKEIKFLLHFVKESKQDESGMPNNRFLAERTGGTYSTLKVQPAELEDSGVYFCASSQAVSYEQYFGPGTRLTVT.

The CDR3 region has the DNA TGTGCCAGCAGCGTAGTAGGCGGTGGCTACACCTTC. Amino acid sequence: CASSVVGGGYTF. The chain is built from TRBV9 and TRBJ1-2, with D uncertain. Germline V lookup: CDR1 SGDLS, CDR2 YYNGEE. This CDR3 has 12 amino acids. Trimming took off 0 bases at V and 7 bases at J, with 7 bases between the two ends.

The V call is TRBV19, the J call TRBJ1-4; 7 positions match TRBD1. V lost 9 bases to trimming and J lost 3 bases; unmatched junction nucleotides: 7. The CDR3 is 14 amino acids. Germline CDR1 is LNHDA and CDR2 is SQIVND (reference sequence). In DNA, the CDR3 is TGTGCCAGCGGTGACGGGACAGCTAATGAAAAACTGTTTTTT. Translation: CASGDGTANEKLFF. The full variable domain, in which reference TRBV19 and TRBJ1-4 provide the parts outside the CDR3, is DGGITQSPKYLFRKEGQNVTLSCEQNLNHDAMYWYRQDPGQGLRLIYYSQIVNDFQKGDIAEGYSVSREKKESFPLTVTSAQKNPTAFYLCASGDGTANEKLFFGSGTQLSVL.

This clone appeared a single time. V gene TRBV13 combines with J gene TRBJ1-6, with 7 bases that match TRBD1. This CDR3 is built from 15 residues. V lost 4 bases, J lost 9 bases, and 9 bases stayed unmatched. From germline, CDR1 is PRHDT and CDR2 FYEKMQ (reference sequence). The CDR3 loop is CASSYAPTGISPLHF. As DNA, the CDR3 is TGTGCCAGCAGCTATGCACCGACAGGGATTTCACCCCTCCACTTT. The full variable domain, rest sourced from reference TRBV13 and TRBJ1-6, is AAGVIQSPRHLIKEKRETATLKCYPIPRHDTVYWYQQGPGQDPQFLISFYEKMQSDKGSIPDRFSAQQFSDYHSELNMSSLELGDSALYFCASSYAPTGISPLHFGNGTRLTVT.

The rearrangement links TRBV11-3 to TRBJ1-1, with 7 bases that match TRBD1. Per the germline V gene, CDR1 is SGHNT and CDR2 is YENEEA. The CDR3 extends over 15 amino acids. V lost 2 bases and J lost 1; bases outside the gene matches: 4. The CDR3 DNA reads as TGTGCCAGCAGCTTACAGGGGGACTGGAACACTGAAGCTTTCTTT. Its translation: CASSLQGDWNTEAFF.

This clone appeared once. The chain is built from TRBV10-3 and TRBJ1-1, with D possibly matching TRBD1 (5 bases). This CDR3 is 13 amino acids long. CDR1 is ENHRY, CDR2 SYGVKD, per germline. Trimming pared 11 bases from V and 5 bases from J, leaving 18 bases between. Written as DNA, the CDR3 is TGTGCCTCAGGGAAGGGGTTGGGTACTGAAGCTTTCTTT. Translating it yields CASGKGLGTEAFF.

V is TRBV6-2 or TRBV6-3 and J is TRBJ2-1; TRBD2 matches 9 bases. V shed 5 bases, J shed 0 bases, and the junction held 5 bases outside the gene matches. In germline, CDR1 is MNHEY, CDR2 SVGEGT. This CDR3 spans 16 amino acids. CDR3 residues: CASSSAGLASYNEQFF. In DNA, the CDR3 is TGTGCCAGCAGTAGTGCGGGACTAGCCTCCTACAATGAGCAGTTCTTC.

The CDR3 DNA sequence: TGTGCCAGTAGTCCTAGTGACAGCAAGTACAATGAGCAGTTCTTC. This sequence encodes CASSPSDSKYNEQFF. The chain links TRBV19 to TRBJ2-1; D possibly corresponds to TRBD1 (5 bases). V lost 5 bases to trimming and J lost 4 bases, with 15 bases between them. CDR1 is LNHDA and CDR2 is SQIVND in the germline V gene (reference sequence). The CDR3 runs 15 residues.